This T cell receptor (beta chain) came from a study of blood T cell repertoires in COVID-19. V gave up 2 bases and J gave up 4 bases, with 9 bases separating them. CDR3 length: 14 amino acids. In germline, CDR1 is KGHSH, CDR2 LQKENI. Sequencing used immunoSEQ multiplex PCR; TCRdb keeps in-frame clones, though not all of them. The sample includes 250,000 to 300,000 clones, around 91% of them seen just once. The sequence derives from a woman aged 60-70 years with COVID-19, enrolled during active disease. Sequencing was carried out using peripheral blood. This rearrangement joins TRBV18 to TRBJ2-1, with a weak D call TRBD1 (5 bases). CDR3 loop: CASSPTTEYNEQFF. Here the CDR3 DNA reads TGTGCCAGCTCACCAACGACAGAATACAATGAGCAGTTCTTC. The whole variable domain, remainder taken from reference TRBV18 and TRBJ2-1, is NAGVMQNPRHLVRRRGQEARLRCSPMKGHSHVYWYRQLPEEGLKFMVYLQKENIIDESGMPKERFSAEFPKEGPSILRIQQVVRGDSAAYFCASSPTTEYNEQFFGPGTRLTVL.